A selection of T cell receptor beta chains follows, all from one sample in a study of T-cell reconstitution after alpha-beta-depleted transplantation in children. In TCRdb, the PCR reads were re-called with MiXCR into one record per CDR3 protein. The sample comprises about a million distinct CDR3 sequences, about 26% of which are singletons, and roughly 31% rests with the top ten. The source was PBMCs, mostly from graft donor cells, collected 360 days after TCRalphabeta/CD19-depleted stem cell transplant. The receptors originated from a boy under two years old who had a stem cell transplant for SCID, so the T cells may come from the graft donor. Each CDR3 is given with its conserved first and last residue. The order of the fields is D gene, V gene, clone size, J gene, CDR3 length, CDR3 protein, CDR3 DNA. A D gene is named only where the DNA matches it firmly. Rows give clone size only sometimes, using once, few, many, or a class for an expanded clone.

>TRBD1|TRBV7-9|.|TRBJ2-1|13
CANMGQGLNEQFF
TGTGCCAACATGGGACAGGGTCTTAATGAGCAGTTCTTC
>TRBD1|TRBV19|few|TRBJ1-1|15
CASMGDRAFEPEAFF
TGTGCCAGTATGGGCGACAGGGCCTTCGAGCCTGAAGCTTTCTTT
>.|TRBV12-3/TRBV12-4|.|TRBJ1-6|14
CASSWTARNSPLHF
TGTGCCAGCAGTTGGACTGCACGTAATTCACCCCTCCACTTT
>.|TRBV29-1|.|TRBJ2-2|11
CSGVGTGELFF
TGCAGCGGGGTTGGGACCGGGGAGCTGTTTTTT
>.|TRBV21-1|.|TRBJ2-7|15
CASSKAPRPSYEQYF
TGTGCCAGCAGCAAAGCACCAAGGCCCTCCTACGAGCAGTACTTC
>TRBD1|TRBV20-1|few|TRBJ1-2|13
CSAGQELNYGYTF
TGCAGTGCCGGACAGGAGTTAAACTATGGCTACACCTTC
>.|TRBV7-8|.|TRBJ2-7|12
CASGGVRNEQYF
TGTGCCAGCGGAGGGGTACGAAACGAGCAGTACTTC
>.|TRBV20-1|.|TRBJ1-5|12
CSGKRGDQPQHF
TGCAGTGGAAAAAGGGGAGATCAGCCCCAGCATTTT
>.|TRBV5-1|few|TRBJ2-3|14
CASSFPFMADTQYF
TGCGCCAGCAGCTTCCCGTTCATGGCAGATACGCAGTATTTT
>.|TRBV5-1|many|TRBJ2-1|14
CASTGAGIYNEQFF
TGCGCCAGCACGGGCGCGGGGATTTACAATGAGCAGTTCTTC
>.|TRBV6-1|.|TRBJ2-5|17
CASSRGGGRPHQETQYF
TGTGCCAGCAGCCGTGGAGGGGGGCGACCGCACCAAGAGACCCAGTACTTC
>.|TRBV10-3|.|TRBJ2-1|14
CAISESWSRDEQFF
TGTGCCATCAGTGAGTCGTGGAGCCGGGATGAGCAGTTCTTC
>.|TRBV12-3/TRBV12-4|few|TRBJ2-1|15
CASSGSSKTYNEQFF
TGTGCCAGTTCGGGGTCGTCTAAAACCTACAATGAGCAGTTCTTC
>.|TRBV4-2|.|TRBJ2-7|13
CASSQGNLPEQYF
TGTGCCAGCAGCCAAGGGAACCTGCCGGAGCAGTACTTC
>.|TRBV6-5|.|TRBJ2-3|16
CASSSQRRRSTDTQYF
TGTGCCAGCAGTTCGCAGCGGAGGCGCAGCACAGATACGCAGTATTTT
>TRBD1|TRBV27|.|TRBJ1-6|18
CASSLWGQDRGANSPLHF
TGTGCCAGCAGTTTATGGGGCCAAGACAGGGGGGCTAATTCACCCCTCCACTTT
>TRBD2|TRBV12-3/TRBV12-4|.|TRBJ2-1|17
CASSWGLAGTLYNEQFF
TGTGCCAGCAGTTGGGGACTAGCGGGGACCCTGTACAATGAGCAGTTCTTC
>TRBD1|TRBV20-1|few|TRBJ2-7|14
CSARDGQGAREQYF
TGCAGTGCTAGAGATGGCCAGGGGGCGCGTGAGCAGTACTTC
>.|TRBV4-3|.|TRBJ2-3|16
CASSQDGQGRTDTQYF
TGCGCCAGCAGCCAAGATGGCCAGGGACGCACAGATACGCAGTATTTT
>TRBD1|TRBV12-3/TRBV12-4|.|TRBJ2-4|18
CASSDSLTGRGAKNIQYF
TGTGCCAGCAGTGACTCCTTGACAGGGCGAGGAGCCAAAAACATTCAGTACTTC
>.|TRBV6-2/TRBV6-3|once|TRBJ2-5|15
CASSLVGTVQETHYF
TGTGCCAGCAGCCTTGTCGGGACTGTCCAAGAGACCCACTACTTC
>.|TRBV5-1|few|TRBJ1-1|16
CASSFAVGLMNTEAFF
TGCGCCAGCAGCTTCGCCGTCGGGTTGATGAACACTGAAGCTTTCTTT
>.|TRBV15|.|TRBJ1-6|17
CATSRVPGQKGDSPLHF
TGTGCCACCAGCAGAGTTCCGGGACAAAAGGGGGATTCACCCCTCCACTTT
>.|TRBV11-2|few|TRBJ2-7|13
CASSLAAGQGQYF
TGTGCCAGCAGCTTAGCCGCAGGGCAGGGGCAGTACTTC
>.|TRBV12-3/TRBV12-4|.|TRBJ2-2|14
CASSLVSSTGELFF
TGTGCCAGCAGTTTAGTATCGTCCACCGGGGAGCTGTTTTTT
>.|TRBV28|.|TRBJ2-3|15
CASSPWRARTDTQYF
TGTGCCAGCAGTCCGTGGCGGGCCCGCACAGATACGCAGTATTTT
>.|TRBV20-1|many|TRBJ2-5|14
CSASKDGTQETQYF
TGCAGTGCTAGCAAGGACGGAACACAAGAGACCCAGTACTTC
>.|TRBV18|.|TRBJ1-2|17
CASSPRDATITNYGYTF
TGTGCCAGCTCACCACGGGACGCGACAATTACAAACTATGGCTACACCTTC
>TRBD2|TRBV5-1|many|TRBJ2-3|15
CASSLAQTSGDTQYF
TGCGCCAGCAGCTTGGCCCAGACTAGCGGAGATACGCAGTATTTT
>.|TRBV15|few|TRBJ2-1|14
CATGRDFSYNEQFF
TGTGCCACTGGAAGGGATTTCTCCTACAATGAGCAGTTCTTC
>TRBD1|TRBV28|.|TRBJ1-1|14
CASRLRGPRTEAFF
TGTGCCAGCAGACTAAGGGGGCCCAGGACTGAAGCTTTCTTT
>.|TRBV5-1|.|TRBJ2-7|13
CASSFETPYEQYF
TGCGCCAGCAGCTTTGAAACCCCCTACGAGCAGTACTTC
>.|TRBV28|.|TRBJ2-3|14
CASSLRLETDTQYF
TGTGCCAGCAGTTTACGGCTAGAAACAGATACGCAGTATTTT
>TRBD1|TRBV4-1|.|TRBJ2-3|18
CASSQDALQGASTDTQYF
TGCGCCAGCAGCCAAGATGCCCTACAGGGGGCAAGCACAGATACGCAGTATTTT
>.|TRBV28|.|TRBJ2-1|14
CASSLGIAEDEQFF
TGTGCCAGCAGTTTAGGGATAGCGGAGGATGAGCAGTTCTTC
>.|TRBV12-3/TRBV12-4|few|TRBJ2-3|13
CASSTTPADTQYF
TGTGCCAGCAGTACGACCCCGGCAGATACGCAGTATTTT
>.|TRBV4-1|few|TRBJ2-7|14
CASSVGGGTVEQYF
TGCGCCAGCAGCGTAGGAGGGGGCACGGTCGAGCAGTACTTC
>TRBD2|TRBV12-3/TRBV12-4|few|TRBJ2-1|17
CASSLLRRTSGGYEQFF
TGTGCCAGCAGTTTGCTGCGAAGGACTAGCGGGGGGTATGAGCAGTTCTTC
>TRBD1|TRBV4-3|few|TRBJ2-5|15
CASSQTGGYQETQYF
TGCGCCAGCAGCCAAACAGGGGGCTACCAAGAGACCCAGTACTTC
>.|TRBV4-2|.|TRBJ2-7|17
CASSQTRMGVSSYEQYF
TGTGCCAGCAGCCAAACTAGAATGGGGGTCAGCTCCTACGAGCAGTACTTC
>TRBD2|TRBV29-1|.|TRBJ2-7|14
CSVSSLAGTYEQYF
TGCAGCGTTTCTTCACTAGCGGGGACCTACGAGCAGTACTTC
>.|TRBV20-1|.|TRBJ2-5|13
CSALEGVIETQYF
TGCAGTGCCCTAGAGGGGGTTATAGAGACCCAGTACTTC
>.|TRBV5-6|once|TRBJ2-5|14
CASSLDSVRWTQYF
TGTGCCAGCAGCTTGGACAGCGTCAGGTGGACCCAGTACTTC
>TRBD1|TRBV12-3/TRBV12-4|few|TRBJ2-7|13
CASSRTGRYEQYF
TGTGCCAGCAGCCGGACAGGGAGATACGAGCAGTACTTC
>.|TRBV4-1|few|TRBJ2-7|16
CASSQDPGDRVYEQYF
TGCGCCAGCAGCCAAGATCCGGGGGACAGAGTATACGAGCAGTACTTC
>.|TRBV2|.|TRBJ1-5|15
CASSESRLSNQPQHF
TGTGCCAGCAGTGAAAGCAGGCTTAGCAATCAGCCCCAGCATTTT
>TRBD2|TRBV24-1|.|TRBJ2-3|14
CATSDPGGEDTQYF
TGTGCCACCAGTGATCCGGGAGGGGAAGATACGCAGTATTTT
>TRBD2|TRBV4-1|.|TRBJ2-5|19
CASSRSRLAGAYSQETQYF
TGCGCCAGCAGCCGATCTCGGCTAGCGGGGGCCTACTCTCAAGAGACCCAGTACTTC
>TRBD1|TRBV5-1|.|TRBJ2-7|20
CASSWNPTGEEEPEVYGQYF
TGCGCCAGCAGCTGGAACCCGACAGGGGAAGAAGAGCCTGAAGTATACGGGCAGTACTTC
>TRBD2|TRBV5-1|.|TRBJ2-3|16
CASSPTSGLYADTQYF
TGCGCCAGCAGCCCTACTAGCGGGCTTTACGCAGATACGCAGTATTTT
>TRBD1|TRBV29-1|.|TRBJ2-2|15
CSTYWGQGNTGELFF
TGCAGCACCTACTGGGGACAGGGGAACACCGGGGAGCTGTTTTTT